Below, 2 T cell receptor beta chains from the same sample are listed, as sequenced in a study of identical twins. One entry per CDR3 protein results from TCRdb running MiXCR on the 5' RACE reads. Here the sample spans 450,000 or so distinct CDR3 sequences, around 14% being singletons. The same data also went into a second study, on yellow fever vaccine responses in identical twins.

Sequencing was performed on CD4+ T cells sorted from blood. All receptors come from a woman younger than 35 in good health.

The gene calls are TRBV28 and TRBJ2-7; TRBD2 might be the D (6 bases). V was clipped by 5 bases and J by 6 bases, with 14 bases between them. The CDR3 sequence is 13 residues long. CDR1 and CDR2 from the germline V gene are MDHEN and SYDVKM. Written as DNA, the CDR3 is TGTGCCAGCAGTCCATACGTAGCGGTCGAGCAGTACTTC. Translation gives CASSPYVAVEQYF.

The rearrangement joins TRBV5-6 to TRBJ2-7, with TRBD1 identical over 7 bases. Germline CDR1 reads SGHDT; CDR2 reads YYEEEE. CDR3 length: 15 residues. V lost 1 base and J lost 2; bases outside the gene matches: 6. The CDR3 region is CASSLQGVPPYEQYF. The DNA of the CDR3 is TGTGCCAGCAGCTTGCAGGGGGTCCCCCCCTACGAGCAGTACTTC.